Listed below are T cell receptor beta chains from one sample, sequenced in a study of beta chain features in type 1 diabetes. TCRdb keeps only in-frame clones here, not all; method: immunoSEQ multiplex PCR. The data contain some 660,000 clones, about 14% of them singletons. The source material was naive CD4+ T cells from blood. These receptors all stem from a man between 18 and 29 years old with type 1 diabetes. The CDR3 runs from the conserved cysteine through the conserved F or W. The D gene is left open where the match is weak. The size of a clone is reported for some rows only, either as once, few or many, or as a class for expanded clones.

CDR3aa: CASGQGRTQETQYF
CDR3nt: TGTGCCAGTGGGCAGGGGCGGACCCAAGAGACCCAGTACTTC
j_gene: TRBJ2-5
v_gene: TRBV11-2
abundance: few
d_gene: -

CDR3aa: CSGVYNEQFF
CDR3nt: TGCAGTGGGGTCTACAATGAGCAGTTCTTC
j_gene: TRBJ2-1
v_gene: TRBV20-1
abundance: -
d_gene: -

CDR3aa: CASSLEDTQYF
CDR3nt: TGCGCCAGCAGCCTCGAAGATACGCAGTATTTT
j_gene: TRBJ2-3
v_gene: TRBV4-3
abundance: few
d_gene: -

CDR3aa: CASSKNEWREQFF
CDR3nt: TGTGCCAGCAGCAAAAACGAGTGGCGAGAGCAGTTCTTC
j_gene: TRBJ2-1
v_gene: TRBV11-3
abundance: few
d_gene: -

CDR3aa: CASKIGLSNTGELFF
CDR3nt: TGTGCCAGTAAAATAGGACTCTCGAACACCGGGGAGCTGTTTTTT
j_gene: TRBJ2-2
v_gene: TRBV19
abundance: -
d_gene: -

CDR3aa: CASQQLKGTQYF
CDR3nt: TGTGCCAGCCAGCAGCTCAAAGGGACCCAGTACTTC
j_gene: TRBJ2-5
v_gene: TRBV5-4
abundance: few
d_gene: -

CDR3aa: CASSYGNPYNEQFF
CDR3nt: TGTGCCAGCAGCTACGGTAATCCCTACAATGAGCAGTTCTTC
j_gene: TRBJ2-1
v_gene: TRBV11-1
abundance: -
d_gene: -

CDR3aa: CSVRTRGGTEAFF
CDR3nt: TGCAGCGTTCGCACCAGGGGTGGCACTGAAGCTTTCTTT
j_gene: TRBJ1-1
v_gene: TRBV29-1
abundance: -
d_gene: -

CDR3aa: CASISTGTFTGELFF
CDR3nt: TGTGCCAGCATCAGTACCGGGACATTTACCGGGGAGCTGTTTTTT
j_gene: TRBJ2-2
v_gene: TRBV7-9
abundance: few
d_gene: -

CDR3aa: CASSLAPETQYF
CDR3nt: TGTGCCAGCAGCTTAGCGCCGGAGACCCAGTACTTC
j_gene: TRBJ2-5
v_gene: TRBV7-2
abundance: -
d_gene: -

CDR3aa: CATSRDTGPGWQGYEQYF
CDR3nt: TGTGCCACCAGCAGAGATACTGGGCCCGGGTGGCAGGGATACGAGCAGTACTTC
j_gene: TRBJ2-7
v_gene: TRBV15
abundance: -
d_gene: -

CDR3aa: CASSSGIGTEAFF
CDR3nt: TGCGCCAGCAGTTCGGGTATCGGGACTGAAGCTTTCTTT
j_gene: TRBJ1-1
v_gene: TRBV5-1
abundance: -
d_gene: -

CDR3aa: CASSPSGESGETQYF
CDR3nt: TGTGCCAGCAGCCCCAGCGGGGAATCGGGAGAGACCCAGTACTTC
j_gene: TRBJ2-5
v_gene: TRBV5-4
abundance: few
d_gene: TRBD2

CDR3aa: CATQDWREATGELFF
CDR3nt: TGTGCCACCCAGGATTGGCGGGAGGCCACCGGGGAGCTGTTTTTT
j_gene: TRBJ2-2
v_gene: TRBV27
abundance: -
d_gene: TRBD2

CDR3aa: CASSLRARGGKLFF
CDR3nt: TGTGCCAGCAGTCTCCGCGCCAGGGGAGGAAAACTGTTTTTT
j_gene: TRBJ1-4
v_gene: TRBV6-5
abundance: few
d_gene: -

CDR3aa: CAWRRGPPLGANVLTF
CDR3nt: TGTGCCTGGAGGAGGGGGCCGCCTCTCGGGGCCAACGTCCTGACTTTC
j_gene: TRBJ2-6
v_gene: TRBV30
abundance: -
d_gene: TRBD1

CDR3aa: CASSYSRQGDYEQYF
CDR3nt: TGTGCCAGCAGTTACTCGAGGCAGGGGGACTACGAGCAGTACTTC
j_gene: TRBJ2-7
v_gene: TRBV6-5
abundance: -
d_gene: TRBD1

CDR3aa: CASSPGTQTEAFF
CDR3nt: TGTGCCAGCAGCCCGGGGACACAGACTGAAGCTTTCTTT
j_gene: TRBJ1-1
v_gene: TRBV7-3
abundance: few
d_gene: -

CDR3aa: CASSQLRDSYEQYF
CDR3nt: TGTGCCAGCAGCCAACTACGGGACAGCTACGAGCAGTACTTC
j_gene: TRBJ2-7
v_gene: TRBV7-9
abundance: few
d_gene: TRBD1

CDR3aa: CASSPIGTEVGEAFF
CDR3nt: TGCGCCAGCAGCCCGATCGGGACAGAGGTCGGTGAAGCTTTCTTT
j_gene: TRBJ1-1
v_gene: TRBV5-1
abundance: -
d_gene: TRBD1

CDR3aa: CASTFRGTDTQYF
CDR3nt: TGTGCCAGCACCTTCCGGGGCACAGATACGCAGTATTTT
j_gene: TRBJ2-3
v_gene: TRBV7-2
abundance: -
d_gene: -

CDR3aa: CASAGGSADTQYF
CDR3nt: TGTGCCAGTGCTGGCGGTAGTGCAGATACGCAGTATTTT
j_gene: TRBJ2-3
v_gene: TRBV19
abundance: few
d_gene: -

CDR3aa: CASSLGQGGETQYF
CDR3nt: TGTGCCAGCAGCTTAGGGCAGGGCGGAGAGACCCAGTACTTC
j_gene: TRBJ2-5
v_gene: TRBV5-4
abundance: few
d_gene: -

CDR3aa: CASSVEGATEAFF
CDR3nt: TGTGCCAGCAGTGTAGAGGGGGCAACTGAAGCTTTCTTT
j_gene: TRBJ1-1
v_gene: TRBV6-1
abundance: few
d_gene: TRBD1

CDR3aa: CSVQGSGNTIYF
CDR3nt: TGCAGCGTTCAGGGTAGCGGAAACACCATATATTTT
j_gene: TRBJ1-3
v_gene: TRBV29-1
abundance: few
d_gene: -

CDR3aa: CSAWTTDTQYF
CDR3nt: TGCAGTGCATGGACTACAGATACGCAGTATTTT
j_gene: TRBJ2-3
v_gene: TRBV20-1
abundance: few
d_gene: -

CDR3aa: CASSLTGKSYEQYF
CDR3nt: TGCGCCAGCAGCCTGACAGGGAAAAGCTACGAGCAGTACTTC
j_gene: TRBJ2-7
v_gene: TRBV5-1
abundance: -
d_gene: TRBD1

CDR3aa: CASSQTGEAGPSYNEQFF
CDR3nt: TGTGCCAGCAGCCAGACAGGGGAGGCGGGACCCTCCTACAATGAGCAGTTCTTC
j_gene: TRBJ2-1
v_gene: TRBV7-2
abundance: few
d_gene: TRBD1

CDR3aa: CASTTGGETQYF
CDR3nt: TGTGCCAGCACGACAGGGGGGGAGACCCAGTACTTC
j_gene: TRBJ2-5
v_gene: TRBV5-4
abundance: -
d_gene: TRBD1